This TCR beta chain was profiled in a study of human T cells and chemical hapten exposure. Study summary: DPC 0.01% went on the upper back by patch test, with reading at 6 days. Mostly female, the patients presented with alopecia areata, totalis or universalis. Notes on the study in general: Counts of expanded TCRs (at PT1) showed a positive correlation with patch test score.

This clonotype was observed at least ten times. Its antigen remains unknown. Germline V gene sequence: CDR1 MNHNY, CDR2 SVGAGI (reference sequence). V lost 5 bases, J lost 1 base, and 21 bases stayed unmatched. The CDR3 length is 20 residues. Time point here: patch test 2, 6 weeks after DPC sensitization. Sample treatment: therapeutic diphenylcyclopropenone sensitization with weekly scalp DPC. Each cDNA molecule in the library carried unique molecular identifiers. TCRdb ran MiXCR on the RACE reads and lists one entry per CDR3 protein. The table includes 65,000 to 90,000 distinct CDR3 sequences, around 6.7% detected once.

This sequence originates from a woman in her twenties or thirties with alopecia areata. Some clones in this sample may be carry-over from other donors' samples. V and J are TRBV6-6 and TRBJ2-3, with 7 positions matching TRBD2. Specimen: whole blood, collected in connection with sensitization to the hapten diphenylcyclopropenone (DPC). The CDR3 region is CASSTNSRSRGTPRTDTQYF. The CDR3, as DNA: TGTGCCAGCAGTACAAACAGTCGGTCGCGGGGGACCCCTCGCACAGATACGCAGTATTTT.